Listed here are 31 T cell receptor beta chains from one sample, sequenced in a study of T-cell memory formation after mild COVID-19. One entry per CDR3 protein, called by TCRdb with MiXCR from the 5' RACE reads. Of roughly 100,000 distinct CDR3 sequences listed, around an eighth were seen once; the top ten hold 27%. Sequencing was done on a sample of PBMCs or a T cell subset sorted from them (not recorded which). The source of these receptors is an adult woman who had mild COVID-19 (a few samples of this study predate the infection). Cell type and time point are not known.

The chain is built from TRBV7-9 and TRBJ2-1; TRBD2 matches 8 bases. Germline CDR1 and CDR2: SEHNR and FQNEAQ (reference sequence). Trimming took 5 bases from V and 5 from J; bases not matched to a gene: 8. This CDR3 is 15 amino acids long. CDR3 sequence: CASSTSGKYHNEQFF. The DNA of the CDR3 is TGTGCCAGCAGCACTAGCGGCAAGTATCACAATGAGCAGTTCTTC.

V is TRBV6-2 or TRBV6-3 and J is TRBJ2-7, with D unresolved. This CDR3 comprises 13 residues. Deletions cut 2 bases from V and 0 bases from J, with 5 bases between. Germline values: CDR1 MNHEY, CDR2 SVGEGT. CDR3 sequence (DNA): TGTGCCAGCAGTTACCTCAGCTCCTACGAGCAGTACTTC. It specifies CASSYLSSYEQYF.

This clonotype appeared many times. This sequence joins TRBV24-1 and TRBJ2-5, with D perhaps matching TRBD1 (7 bases). CDR1 and CDR2 (germline): KGHDR, SFDVKD. With 5 bases removed from V and 5 bases from J, the gap between germline ends came to 17 bases. The CDR3 runs to 15 residues. The CDR3 DNA reads as TGTGCCACCAGTGTGAGGCTAGCAGGGGGGGAGACCCAGTACTTC. Translation gives CATSVRLAGGETQYF.

This clonotype has ten or more counts. CDR3 protein: CASSQDRGPYEQYF. The CDR3 nucleotides read TGCGCCAGCAGCCAGGACAGGGGGCCCTACGAGCAGTACTTC. This chain connects TRBV4-3 to TRBJ2-7; TRBD1 matches at 11 bases. This CDR3 contains 14 residues. Per the germline V gene, CDR1 is LGHNA and CDR2 is YSLEER. With V trimmed by 3 bases and J by 2 bases, 0 bases remained unmatched.

There are a few counts of this clonotype. In DNA form, the CDR3 reads TGTGCCAGTAGTATAGCCCTGGGGCGGAAAACCTACGAGCAGTACTTC. Protein: CASSIALGRKTYEQYF. The chain carries TRBV19 and TRBJ2-7, with a tentative D call TRBD1 (5 bases). The CDR3 consists of 16 residues. Germline loops: CDR1 LNHDA, CDR2 SQIVND (reference sequence). V was pared by 1 base and J by 2 bases, with 15 bases between.

This clonotype was seen only a few times. This chain uses TRBV7-9 with TRBJ2-3, with 11 nucleotides matching TRBD2. This CDR3 is 15 amino acids long. Per germline, CDR1 SEHNR and CDR2 FQNEAQ (reference sequence). The ends lost 6 bases at V and 3 bases at J; junction bases unmatched: 5. The CDR3 loop reads CASRRLAGTTDTQYF. The CDR3 bases are TGTGCCAGCAGGAGACTAGCGGGGACGACAGATACGCAGTATTTT.

The genes are TRBV21-1 and TRBJ1-5; TRBD1 is the table's D call, not checked against the DNA. TRBV21-1 is classified as a pseudogene. The CDR3 consists of 13 residues. This CDR3 is CASLGQGHQPQHF. As DNA, the CDR3 is TGTGCCAGCTTGGGGCAGGGCCATCAGCCCCAGCATTTT.

The V call is TRBV7-3, the J call TRBJ2-3, with 14 bases matching TRBD2. This CDR3 region has 16 residues. V was pared by 4 bases and J by 3 bases, with 3 bases of the junction left unmatched. Germline V lookup: CDR1 SGHTA, CDR2 FQGTGA. CDR3 DNA: TGTGCCAGCAGCTCGGGACTAGCGGGAGTTACAGATACGCAGTATTTT. Translating it yields CASSSGLAGVTDTQYF.

This clonotype was seen a handful of times. The CDR3 nucleotides are TGTGCCAGCAGCTTCGGAGTCAGGTGGGCAGAGACCCAGTACTTC. Translation gives CASSFGVRWAETQYF. V usage is TRBV11-2 and J usage is TRBJ2-5; D remains unclear. This CDR3 is built from 15 residues. The germline V and J ends were trimmed by 3 bases and 4 bases, with 15 bases remaining between them. Germline-derived CDR1 and CDR2 are SGHAT and FQNNGV.

This CDR3 reads CASSSTPGSLETQYF. As DNA, the CDR3 is TGTGCCAGCAGCTCGACTCCGGGATCCTTGGAGACCCAGTACTTC. V is TRBV7-3 and J is TRBJ2-5, with D tentatively TRBD2 (5 bases). The germline V gene encodes CDR1 SGHTA and CDR2 FQGTGA. This CDR3 region has 15 residues. Trimming cost V 4 bases and J 5 bases, with 17 bases left between them.

This clonotype was detected only a few times. This rearrangement joins TRBV7-2 to TRBJ2-3; 8 positions match TRBD2. The CDR3 loop spans 16 amino acids. Germline CDR1 SGHTA, CDR2 FQGNSA. V was clipped by 5 bases and J by 2 bases; unmatched bases: 9. CDR3 residues: CASSPILAEYTDTQYF. CDR3 DNA sequence: TGTGCCAGCAGCCCAATACTAGCGGAATACACAGATACGCAGTATTTT.

The genes are TRBV5-1 and TRBJ1-1; no clear D. The germline V and J ends were trimmed by 2 bases and 2 bases, with 13 bases remaining between them. CDR3 length: 15 residues. Germline-derived CDR1 and CDR2 are SGHRS and YFSETQ. As DNA, the CDR3 is TGCGCCAGCAGCTTTGGGCTTAGGGAAAACACTGAAGCTTTCTTT. Its translation: CASSFGLRENTEAFF.

This clonotype has just a few counts. The CDR3 loop reads CASSSTGGNADTQYF. CDR3 sequence (DNA): TGTGCCAGCAGCTCGACAGGGGGCAACGCAGATACGCAGTATTTT. The chain links TRBV7-3 to TRBJ2-3, with 10 nucleotides matching TRBD1. J lost 4 bases, V lost 4 bases, and 5 bases had no gene match. The CDR3 is 15 amino acids. Per the germline V gene, CDR1 is SGHTA and CDR2 is FQGTGA.

This clonotype was recorded at least ten times. At one end the junction does not follow the germline gene, possibly because of a read error. The rearrangement uses TRBV11-3 and TRBJ2-7; D gene ambiguous. Germline V lookup: CDR1 SGHNT, CDR2 YENEEA. The CDR3 sequence is 14 residues long. The CDR3 region has the DNA TGTGCCAGCAGCTTAGCTTGGGCTTCCTCCGAGCAGTACTTC. It is translated as CASSLAWASSEQYF.

V is TRBV9 and J is TRBJ2-1; TRBD2 matches 7 bases. The V and J ends lost 0 bases and 8 bases, in that order; junction bases with no gene match: 2. The CDR3 has 13 amino acids. CDR1 is SGDLS and CDR2 is YYNGEE in the germline V gene. In nucleotides, the CDR3 is TGTGCCAGCAGCGTAGGAACTAGCGATGAGCAGTTCTTC. This sequence encodes CASSVGTSDEQFF.

This clonotype was seen a handful of times. CDR3: CASQVPGEAGELFF. The CDR3 nucleotides are TGTGCCAGTCAGGTGCCAGGGGAGGCCGGGGAGCTGTTTTTT. The chain joins TRBV6-2 or TRBV6-3 to TRBJ2-2; D tentatively reads TRBD1 or TRBD2 (6 bases each). This CDR3 has 14 amino acids. The germline CDR1 and CDR2 sequences are MNHEY and SVGEGT. The germline V and J ends were trimmed by 9 bases and 6 bases, with 17 bases remaining between them.

The V call is TRBV14, the J call TRBJ1-6; no reliable D call. In germline, CDR1 is SGHDN, CDR2 FVKESK. The CDR3 is 13 residues long. The ends were cut back, 10 bases at V and 0 bases at J, with 7 bases in the middle. Here the CDR3 reads CATRSSYNSPLHF. CDR3 sequence (DNA): TGTGCCACCAGAAGCTCCTATAATTCACCCCTCCACTTT.

The rearrangement links TRBV9 to TRBJ2-2; 9 bases agree with TRBD1. V gave up 1 base and J gave up 0 bases; unmatched junction bases: 4. Germline V gene sequence: CDR1 SGDLS, CDR2 YYNGEE. The CDR3 extends over 17 amino acids. CDR3 nucleotide sequence: TGTGCCAGCAGCGTATCACAGGGGGCGGCGAACACCGGGGAGCTGTTTTTT. Translated: CASSVSQGAANTGELFF.

The V and J genes are TRBV29-1 and TRBJ2-1; 9 bases line up with TRBD2. Per germline, CDR1 SQVTM and CDR2 ANQGSEA. This CDR3 region has 13 residues. J gave up 8 bases and V 4 bases, and 6 bases lay outside the gene matches. CDR3 protein: CSVGASGVDEQFF. The CDR3 bases are TGCAGCGTTGGAGCTAGCGGGGTGGATGAGCAGTTCTTC.

This clonotype was seen a few times. The gene calls are TRBV19 and TRBJ2-1; D unresolved. Germline V gene data show CDR1 as LNHDA and CDR2 as SQIVND (reference sequence). V lost 6 bases, J lost 0 bases, and 9 bases lay in between. This CDR3 has 14 residues. The CDR3 nucleotides are TGTGCCAGTAGCTGGAGCAGCTCCTACAATGAGCAGTTCTTC. This sequence encodes CASSWSSSYNEQFF.

This clonotype showed up just a few times. The J gene is TRBJ1-5, the V gene TRBV12-3 or TRBV12-4, with TRBD1 identical over 10 bases. Trimming cost V 5 bases and J 5 bases; bases outside gene matches: 9. CDR3 length equals 16 residues. The DNA for the CDR3 is TGTGCCAGCAGTCAGGAGACAGGGGGCAGGGATCAGCCCCAGCATTTT. The encoded protein is CASSQETGGRDQPQHF.

Ten or more counts support this clonotype. The chain has TRBV9 and TRBJ2-7; tentatively, D is TRBD2 (6 bases). V dropped 0 bases and J dropped 2 bases, with 9 bases sitting between them. The length of the CDR3 is 14 residues. From germline, CDR1 is SGDLS and CDR2 YYNGEE. The CDR3 nucleotides read TGTGCCAGCAGCGTAGGGACTACGCCCTACGAGCAGTACTTC. Protein sequence: CASSVGTTPYEQYF.

The genes are TRBV28 and TRBJ2-5, with TRBD2 matching 13 bases. With 4 bases clipped from V and 2 bases from J, the junction kept 7 bases outside the gene matches. The CDR3 spans 17 residues. Germline V lookup: CDR1 MDHEN, CDR2 SYDVKM. In DNA form, the CDR3 reads TGTGCCAGCAGTTCGGGACTAGCGGGAATGAAACAAGAGACCCAGTACTTC. Its protein is CASSSGLAGMKQETQYF.

The chain joins TRBV19 to TRBJ2-6; D is uncertain. The CDR3 runs 15 residues. The germline V gene encodes CDR1 LNHDA and CDR2 SQIVND (reference sequence). The V end was cut by 3 bases, the J end by 2 bases, with 8 bases between. The CDR3 protein is CASSIAPTGANVLTF. Here the CDR3 DNA reads TGTGCCAGTAGTATCGCTCCAACTGGGGCCAACGTCCTGACTTTC.

This clonotype was found a few times. The V gene is TRBV27, the J gene TRBJ2-5; 7 nucleotides line up with TRBD1. CDR3 size: 17 residues. V shed 0 bases, J shed 5 bases, and the junction held 12 bases outside the gene matches. Germline loops: CDR1 MNHEY, CDR2 SMNVEV (reference sequence). As DNA, the CDR3 is TGTGCCAGCAGTTTATCCGGGGATTTACAGGGGCGCGAGACCCAGTACTTC. Its protein product is CASSLSGDLQGRETQYF.

The V call is TRBV12-5, the J call TRBJ2-2, with a possible D match to TRBD1 (6 bases). V lost 0 bases, J lost 6 bases, and 11 bases lay in between. The germline CDR1 and CDR2 sequences are LGHNT and FRNRAP. The CDR3 sequence is 15 residues long. CDR3 residues: CASGLVTGRPGELFF. In DNA, the CDR3 is TGTGCTAGTGGTTTGGTAACAGGGCGGCCCGGGGAGCTGTTTTTT.

V is TRBV13 and J is TRBJ2-5; maybe TRBD1 (5 bases). The ends were cut back, 3 bases at V and 3 bases at J, with 14 bases in the middle. This CDR3 contains 15 residues. Germline V gives CDR1 PRHDT, CDR2 FYEKMQ (reference sequence). For the CDR3, the DNA is TGTGCCAGCAGCTTCAGGGATGGACCCGAAGAGACCCAGTACTTC. As protein: CASSFRDGPEETQYF.

This clonotype has just a few counts. The V and J genes are TRBV27 and TRBJ2-7; D is unresolved. The germline V gene encodes CDR1 MNHEY and CDR2 SMNVEV (reference sequence). Deletions cut 4 bases from V and 2 bases from J, with 9 bases between. CDR3 size: 13 residues. CDR3 sequence reads: CASSYAGAYEQYF. The CDR3, as DNA: TGTGCCAGCAGTTATGCCGGAGCCTACGAGCAGTACTTC.

The rearrangement links TRBV4-1 to TRBJ2-7; 9 bases are a match to TRBD1. Germline trimming cut 6 bases from V and 5 bases from J; bases unmatched to any gene: 8. Germline CDR1 reads MGHRA; CDR2 reads YSYEKL. The length of the CDR3 is 14 residues. CDR3 coding DNA: TGCGCCAGCAGTCCCGGGACAGGGTCCCACGAGCAGTACTTC. This translates into CASSPGTGSHEQYF.

This clonotype appeared a few times. The chain has TRBV20-1 and TRBJ2-7; TRBD1 matches 7 bases. Germline CDR1 is DFQATT and CDR2 is SNEGSKA (reference sequence). The length of the CDR3 is 13 residues. J was trimmed by 2 bases and V by 6 bases; bases with no gene match: 7. DNA of the CDR3: TGCAGTGCCCAGACAGGGAACCCCTACGAGCAGTACTTC. Its translation: CSAQTGNPYEQYF.

This clonotype occurred many times. This chain joins TRBV7-3 and TRBJ2-3; 12 bases match TRBD2. The germline gives CDR1 SGHTA, CDR2 FQGTGA. This CDR3 comprises 18 residues. Unmatched junction bases numbered 9, after V lost 4 bases and J lost 1 base. The CDR3 loop is CASSWGLAGPSGTDTQYF. CDR3 DNA sequence: TGTGCCAGCAGCTGGGGACTAGCGGGTCCATCCGGCACAGATACGCAGTATTTT.